The 30 T cell receptor beta chains reported below all come from one sample, sequenced in a study of cytomegalovirus exposure and HLA in healthy donors. PCR amplification relied on 60 Vbeta primers (plus 13 Jbeta primers). Profiled with immunoSEQ multiplex PCR; TCRdb holds only in-frame clones, not every one. This table has around 130,000 clones, 60% to 80% appearing once. Material: PBMCs. The receptors were gathered from a man aged 50 to 59 in good health and CMV-seronegative.

This chain links TRBV19 with TRBJ1-1, with TRBD1 matching over 10 bases. CDR3 length: 15 residues. The germline CDR1 and CDR2 sequences are LNHDA and SQIVND (reference sequence). V dropped 6 bases and J dropped 3; count of bases not matched to a gene: 7. The CDR3 region has the DNA TGTGCCAGTAGCGCCGGGACAGGGGTTGACACTGAAGCTTTCTTT. Translation gives CASSAGTGVDTEAFF.

The gene calls are TRBV5-4 and TRBJ2-2, with D perhaps TRBD1 (6 bases). The CDR3 is 13 residues long. The germline CDR1 and CDR2 sequences are SGHNT and YYREEE (reference sequence). V gave up 7 bases and J gave up 6 bases, with 13 bases separating them. The CDR3 DNA reads as TGTGCCAGCGGGACATCCCAAGCCGGGGAGCTGTTTTTT. Its translation is CASGTSQAGELFF. Filled out from reference TRBV5-4 and TRBJ2-2, the complete variable domain reads ETGVTQSPTHLIKTRGQQVTLRCSSQSGHNTVSWYQQALGQGPQFIFQYYREEENGRGNFPPRFSGLQFPNYSSELNVNALELDDSALYLCASGTSQAGELFFGEGSRLTVL.

The chain employs TRBV29-1 and TRBJ2-7; 10 bases are shared with TRBD2. The germline V gene encodes CDR1 SQVTM and CDR2 ANQGSEA. V was pared by 6 bases and J by 1 base, with 0 bases of the junction left unmatched. This CDR3 region has 12 residues. The CDR3 DNA reads TGCAGCGTAGCGGGAGGGTCCTACGAGCAGTACTTC. Translated, it gives CSVAGGSYEQYF.

The chain employs TRBV5-4 and TRBJ2-5; 10 nucleotides align to TRBD2. The CDR3 runs to 15 residues. V lost 1 base and J lost 1; bases outside the gene matches: 1. Germline V CDR1 and CDR2: SGHNT, YYREEE (reference sequence). Here the CDR3 DNA reads TGTGCCAGCAGCTTGACTAGCGGGGCCCAAGAGACCCAGTACTTC. Its protein product is CASSLTSGAQETQYF. Complete variable domain (other parts from reference TRBV5-4 and TRBJ2-5): ETGVTQSPTHLIKTRGQQVTLRCSSQSGHNTVSWYQQALGQGPQFIFQYYREEENGRGNFPPRFSGLQFPNYSSELNVNALELDDSALYLCASSLTSGAQETQYFGPGTRLLVL.

The chain employs TRBV5-1 and TRBJ2-5; possibly TRBD2 for D (7 bases). Trimming cost V 1 base and J 5 bases, with 12 bases left between them. Per germline, CDR1 SGHRS and CDR2 YFSETQ. This CDR3 region has 14 residues. The chain's CDR3 is CASSLPGGGETQYF. The CDR3 DNA reads TGCGCCAGCAGCTTGCCGGGGGGCGGCGAGACCCAGTACTTC.

This sequence joins TRBV7-9 and TRBJ2-1; 10 positions agree with TRBD2. V shed 5 bases and J 3 bases; nucleotides not matched to a gene: 7. The CDR3 runs to 16 residues. Germline values: CDR1 SEHNR, CDR2 FQNEAQ (reference sequence). In DNA, the CDR3 is TGTGCCAGCAGCAGATCCGGGACTAGCGTCTACAATGAGCAGTTCTTC. Protein: CASSRSGTSVYNEQFF.

V and J are TRBV7-2 and TRBJ1-3, with 8 bases identical to TRBD1. There are 15 residues in the CDR3. V shed 5 bases and J 3 bases; nucleotides not matched to a gene: 6. Germline CDR1 is SGHTA and CDR2 is FQGNSA. CDR3 region: CASSMQGASGNTIYF. The CDR3, as DNA: TGTGCCAGCAGCATGCAGGGGGCTAGTGGAAACACCATATATTTT.

This chain joins TRBV7-9 and TRBJ1-1, with 8 bases matching TRBD1. Germline CDR1 reads SEHNR; CDR2 reads FQNEAQ (reference sequence). Unmatched junction bases numbered 5, after V lost 5 bases and J lost 0 bases. CDR3 length equals 15 residues. The CDR3 nucleotides are TGTGCCAGCAGCCCACAGACAGGGGTGAACACTGAAGCTTTCTTT. The encoded protein is CASSPQTGVNTEAFF.

This clone occurred a few times. V is TRBV10-2 and J is TRBJ1-1, with TRBD1 matching 7 bases. Germline assignment: CDR1 WSHSY and CDR2 SAAADI. This CDR3 region has 15 residues. Germline trimming cut 1 base from V and 5 bases from J; bases unmatched to any gene: 7. CDR3 region: CASSEWTGRMTEAFF. The CDR3 DNA reads TGCGCCAGCAGTGAGTGGACAGGCCGGATGACTGAAGCTTTCTTT.

The chain joins TRBV11-2 to TRBJ2-1, with D perhaps matching TRBD1 (5 bases). Germline V lookup: CDR1 SGHAT, CDR2 FQNNGV. Trimming took off 2 bases at V and 3 bases at J, with 11 bases between the two ends. CDR3 size: 15 residues. In DNA, the CDR3 is TGTGCCAGCAGCTTAAGCCGTACAGGCTACAATGAGCAGTTCTTC. It codes for CASSLSRTGYNEQFF.

The genes are TRBV28 and TRBJ1-5; 9 bases fit TRBD1. Germline V lookup: CDR1 MDHEN, CDR2 SYDVKM. The V segment lost 7 bases and the J segment 4 bases; nucleotides outside the gene matches: 8. There are 15 residues in the CDR3. The CDR3 nucleotides read TGTGCCAGCATCCCTCGGGACAGGGCTAATCAGCCCCAGCATTTT. Amino acids: CASIPRDRANQPQHF. Together with reference TRBV28 and TRBJ1-5, the CDR3 gives the full variable domain: DVKVTQSSRYLVKRTGEKVFLECVQDMDHENMFWYRQDPGLGLRLIYFSYDVKMKEKGDIPEGYSVSREKKERFSLILESASTNQTSMYLCASIPRDRANQPQHFGDGTRLSIL.

V usage is TRBV5-1 and J usage is TRBJ2-5, with 11 nucleotides matching TRBD2. The J segment lost 1 base and the V segment lost 1 base, leaving 6 bases of the junction unmatched. Germline loops: CDR1 SGHRS, CDR2 YFSETQ. The CDR3 is 17 amino acids. The CDR3 coding sequence is TGCGCCAGCAGCTTGTTGATAGCGGGAGGGCCCCAAGAGACCCAGTACTTC. This codes for CASSLLIAGGPQETQYF.

This CDR3 reads CASSLNSIKVAPYEQYF. The CDR3 DNA reads TGTGCCAGCAGCTTAAATTCTATTAAGGTAGCGCCTTACGAGCAGTACTTC. The chain combines TRBV7-2 with TRBJ2-7, with D perhaps matching TRBD2 (5 bases). Germline loops: CDR1 SGHTA, CDR2 FQGNSA. This CDR3 contains 17 residues. Trimming removed 2 bases at V and 4 bases at J, with 21 bases between.

The CDR3 reads CAWSAGTQETQYF. Here the CDR3 DNA reads TGTGCCTGGAGTGCGGGTACGCAAGAGACCCAGTACTTC. The rearrangement links TRBV30 to TRBJ2-5; unclear D gene. Germline V lookup: CDR1 GTSNPN, CDR2 SVGIG (reference sequence). The CDR3 spans 13 residues. V lost 1 base and J lost 2, with 8 bases in between.

The gene calls are TRBV25-1 and TRBJ1-2, with TRBD1 identical over 8 bases. With 6 bases clipped from V and 6 bases from J, the junction kept 9 bases outside the gene matches. Per the germline V gene, CDR1 is MGHDK and CDR2 is SYGVNS. The length of the CDR3 is 14 residues. Here the CDR3 DNA reads TGTGCCAGCAGGGCACCCGACAGGGGTAATGGCTACACCTTC. It specifies CASRAPDRGNGYTF.

This clone came up a few times. In DNA, the CDR3 is TGTGCCACCAGCAGACTATTCCCCCCTGGTATTGGAAACACCATATATTTT. Protein sequence: CATSRLFPPGIGNTIYF. The chain recombines TRBV15 with TRBJ1-3; D gene uncertain. Germline CDR1 and CDR2: LNHNV and YYDKDF (reference sequence). V lost 2 bases and J 3 bases, leaving 17 bases between the germline ends. The CDR3 is 17 amino acids. Full variable domain (outside the CDR3, taken from reference TRBV15 and TRBJ1-3): DAMVIQNPRYQVTQFGKPVTLSCSQTLNHNVMYWYQQKSSQAPKLLFHYYDKDFNNEADTPDNFQSRRPNTSFCFLDIRSPGLGDTAMYLCATSRLFPPGIGNTIYFGEGSWLTVV.

The V call is TRBV7-3, the J call TRBJ2-5, with 7 bases matching TRBD2. Germline CDR1 is SGHTA and CDR2 is FQGTGA. The ends lost 5 bases at V and 5 bases at J; junction bases unmatched: 11. This CDR3 has 15 amino acids. CDR3 bases: TGTGCCAGCAGCACGACTAGCAGACCTTCTGAGACCCAGTACTTC. Translating it yields CASSTTSRPSETQYF.

The chain uses TRBV6-1 and TRBJ1-5; TRBD1 matches 7 bases. With V trimmed by 8 bases and J by 4 bases, 8 bases remained unmatched. The germline gives CDR1 MNHNS, CDR2 SASEGT. The CDR3 is 14 amino acids. The CDR3 DNA reads as TGTGCCAGCCGAGGCAGGGGGTCTAATCAGCCCCAGCATTTT. Protein: CASRGRGSNQPQHF.

This chain joins TRBV10-1 and TRBJ2-7; 10 nucleotides agree with TRBD1. This CDR3 has 12 residues. Trimming took 4 bases from V and 11 from J; bases not matched to a gene: 5. Germline V lookup: CDR1 WNHNN, CDR2 SYGVQD (reference sequence). CDR3 sequence reads: CASSGDRGRKYF. The CDR3 DNA reads TGCGCCAGCAGTGGGGACAGGGGACGCAAGTACTTC.

Concerning this clone itself: The identical CDR3 is also encoded by other nucleotide sequences in the sample. This chain joins TRBV20-1 and TRBJ1-1; no clear D. Trimming stripped 3 bases from V and 3 bases from J, with 5 bases between. Germline values: CDR1 DFQATT, CDR2 SNEGSKA (reference sequence). The CDR3 loop spans 11 amino acids. CDR3 in DNA: TGCAGTGCTAGTCGAGACACTGAAGCTTTCTTT. It yields the protein CSASRDTEAFF.

In DNA form, the CDR3 reads TGTGCCATCAGTCAGCGGGAGGGACTTAATGAGCAGTTCTTC. This codes for CAISQREGLNEQFF. This chain links TRBV10-3 with TRBJ2-1; TRBD2 aligns across 10 bases. The ends lost 5 bases at V and 7 bases at J; junction bases unmatched: 5. CDR3 length equals 14 residues. Germline V gene sequence: CDR1 ENHRY, CDR2 SYGVKD.

This clone was detected once. The chain recombines TRBV19 with TRBJ2-1, with D unclear. Germline CDR1 is LNHDA and CDR2 is SQIVND (reference sequence). CDR3 size: 13 residues. Deletions cut 2 bases from V and 8 bases from J, with 10 bases between. Here the CDR3 reads CASSITVYDEQFF. For the CDR3, the DNA is TGTGCCAGTAGTATAACAGTTTATGATGAGCAGTTCTTC.

This chain joins TRBV5-1 and TRBJ2-1, with TRBD2 matching over 11 bases. Germline V lookup: CDR1 SGHRS, CDR2 YFSETQ. This CDR3 spans 19 amino acids. With 5 bases clipped from V and 0 bases from J, the junction kept 13 bases outside the gene matches. CDR3 region: CASSSLGTSGFSSYNEQFF. DNA for the CDR3: TGCGCCAGCAGTTCCCTCGGGACTAGCGGTTTTAGCTCCTACAATGAGCAGTTCTTC.

In its sample, this clone was seen once. V gene TRBV19 combines with J gene TRBJ2-1; D possibly corresponds to TRBD1 (6 bases). Trimming took 3 bases from V and 8 from J, leaving 14 bases between them. The CDR3 totals 14 residues. CDR1 and CDR2 (germline): LNHDA, SQIVND (reference sequence). CDR3 protein: CASSMTGRGYEQFF. DNA for the CDR3: TGTGCCAGTAGTATGACGGGCAGGGGCTATGAGCAGTTCTTC.

The sample holds a few counts of this clone. This chain connects TRBV10-2 to TRBJ2-7, with TRBD2 matching over 9 bases. Trimming cost V 6 bases and J 3 bases; bases outside gene matches: 6. This CDR3 contains 14 residues. Looked up from germline, CDR1 is WSHSY and CDR2 is SAAADI. The CDR3 sequence is CASSVAGVVYEQYF. DNA for the CDR3: TGCGCCAGCAGCGTAGCGGGAGTTGTCTACGAGCAGTACTTC.

The rearrangement joins TRBV15 to TRBJ2-3; tentative D call: TRBD1 (5 bases). V lost 0 bases to trimming and J lost 4 bases, with 14 bases between them. The CDR3 extends over 16 amino acids. CDR1 and CDR2 from the germline V gene are LNHNV and YYDKDF (reference sequence). Written as DNA, the CDR3 is TGTGCCACCAGCAGAGATTCAGGGTTTGGCCCAGATACGCAGTATTTT. This gives the protein CATSRDSGFGPDTQYF. Drawing the rest from reference TRBV15 and TRBJ2-3, the complete variable domain is DAMVIQNPRYQVTQFGKPVTLSCSQTLNHNVMYWYQQKSSQAPKLLFHYYDKDFNNEADTPDNFQSRRPNTSFCFLDIRSPGLGDTAMYLCATSRDSGFGPDTQYFGPGTRLTVL.

This chain links TRBV11-2 with TRBJ1-1; the D gene is possibly TRBD1 (6 bases). The CDR3 spans 14 residues. Germline-derived CDR1 and CDR2 are SGHAT and FQNNGV. The germline V and J ends were trimmed by 6 bases and 5 bases, with 16 bases remaining between them. Here the CDR3 reads CASRGQGQGTEAFF. In DNA form, the CDR3 reads TGTGCCAGCAGGGGGCAGGGGCAGGGAACTGAAGCTTTCTTT.

CDR3 residues: CASSLWGQEDTQYF. Written as DNA, the CDR3 is TGTGCCAGCAGCTTATGGGGACAGGAAGATACGCAGTATTTT. The chain carries TRBV7-2 and TRBJ2-3; TRBD1 aligns across 8 bases. Germline V gene sequence: CDR1 SGHTA, CDR2 FQGNSA. V shed 2 bases and J 5 bases; nucleotides not matched to a gene: 3. The CDR3 covers 14 residues.

V gene TRBV7-2 combines with J gene TRBJ1-5; D not resolved. This CDR3 spans 12 amino acids. The V end lost 7 bases, the J end lost 3 bases, and 7 bases lay between the germline ends. The germline V gene has CDR1 SGHTA and CDR2 FQGNSA. In nucleotides, the CDR3 is TGTGCCAGCAACCGCGCCAATCAGCCCCAGCATTTT. Its protein is CASNRANQPQHF.

This chain connects TRBV7-9 to TRBJ2-3; D remains ambiguous. This CDR3 is built from 14 residues. CDR1 is SEHNR and CDR2 is FQNEAQ in the germline V gene (reference sequence). Trimming removed 5 bases from V and 2 bases from J, with 11 bases in between. The CDR3 loop reads CASSLTLDTDTQYF. The CDR3 DNA is TGTGCCAGCAGCCTCACGTTAGACACAGATACGCAGTATTTT.